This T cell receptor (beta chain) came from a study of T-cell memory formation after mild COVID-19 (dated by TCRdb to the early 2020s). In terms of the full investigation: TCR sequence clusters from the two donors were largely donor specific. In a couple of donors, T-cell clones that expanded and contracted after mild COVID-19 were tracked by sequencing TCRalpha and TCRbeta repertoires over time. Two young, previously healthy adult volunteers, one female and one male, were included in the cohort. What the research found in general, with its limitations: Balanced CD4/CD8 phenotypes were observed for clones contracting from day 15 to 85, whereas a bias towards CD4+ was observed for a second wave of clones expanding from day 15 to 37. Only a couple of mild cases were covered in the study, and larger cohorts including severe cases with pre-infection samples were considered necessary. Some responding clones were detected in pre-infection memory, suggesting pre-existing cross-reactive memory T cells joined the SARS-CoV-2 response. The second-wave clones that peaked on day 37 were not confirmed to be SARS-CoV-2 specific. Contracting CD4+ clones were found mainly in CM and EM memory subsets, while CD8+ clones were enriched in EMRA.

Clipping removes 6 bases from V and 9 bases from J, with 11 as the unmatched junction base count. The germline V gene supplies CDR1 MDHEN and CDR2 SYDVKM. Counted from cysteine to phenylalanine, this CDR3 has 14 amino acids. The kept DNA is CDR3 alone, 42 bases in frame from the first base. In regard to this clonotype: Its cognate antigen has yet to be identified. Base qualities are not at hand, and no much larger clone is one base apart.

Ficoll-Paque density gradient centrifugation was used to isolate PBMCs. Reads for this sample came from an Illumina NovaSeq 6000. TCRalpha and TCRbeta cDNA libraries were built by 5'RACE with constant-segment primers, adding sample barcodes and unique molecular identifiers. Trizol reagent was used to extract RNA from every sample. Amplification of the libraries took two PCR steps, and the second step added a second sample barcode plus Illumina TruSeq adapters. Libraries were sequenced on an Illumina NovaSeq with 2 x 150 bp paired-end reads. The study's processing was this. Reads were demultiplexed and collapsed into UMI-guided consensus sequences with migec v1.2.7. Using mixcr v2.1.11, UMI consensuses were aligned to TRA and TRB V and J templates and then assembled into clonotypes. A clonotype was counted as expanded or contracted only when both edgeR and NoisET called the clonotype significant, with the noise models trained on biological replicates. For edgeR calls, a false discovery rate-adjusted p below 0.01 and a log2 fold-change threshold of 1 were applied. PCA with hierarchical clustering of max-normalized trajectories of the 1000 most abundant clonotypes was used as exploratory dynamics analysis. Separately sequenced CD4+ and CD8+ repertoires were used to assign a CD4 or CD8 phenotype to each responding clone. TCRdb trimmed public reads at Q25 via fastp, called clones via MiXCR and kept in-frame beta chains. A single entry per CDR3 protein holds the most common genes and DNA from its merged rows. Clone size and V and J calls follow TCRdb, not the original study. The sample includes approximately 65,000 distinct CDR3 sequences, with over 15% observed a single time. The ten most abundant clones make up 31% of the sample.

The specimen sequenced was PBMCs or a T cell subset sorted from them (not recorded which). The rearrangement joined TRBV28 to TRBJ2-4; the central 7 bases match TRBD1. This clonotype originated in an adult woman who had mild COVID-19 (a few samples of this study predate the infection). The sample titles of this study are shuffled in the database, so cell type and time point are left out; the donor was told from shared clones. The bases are TGTGCCAGCAGACCGAGGGGGCTGGGTAGCATTCAGTACTTC. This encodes CASRPRGLGSIQYF.